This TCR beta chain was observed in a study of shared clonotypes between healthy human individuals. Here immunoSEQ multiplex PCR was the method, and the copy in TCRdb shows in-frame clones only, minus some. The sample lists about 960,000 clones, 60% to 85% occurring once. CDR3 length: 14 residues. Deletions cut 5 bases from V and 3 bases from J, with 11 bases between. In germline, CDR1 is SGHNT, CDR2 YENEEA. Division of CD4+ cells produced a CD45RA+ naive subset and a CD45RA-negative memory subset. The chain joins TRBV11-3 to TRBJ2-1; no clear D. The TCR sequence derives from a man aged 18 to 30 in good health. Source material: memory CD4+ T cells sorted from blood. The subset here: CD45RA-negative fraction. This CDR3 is CASSPQSDYNEQFF. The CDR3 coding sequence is TGTGCCAGCAGCCCCCAGTCGGACTACAATGAGCAGTTCTTC.